Included here is one T cell receptor beta chain sequence, with context. This sample is part of a study of cytomegalovirus exposure and HLA in healthy donors. V lost 4 bases to trimming and J lost 1 base; unmatched junction nucleotides: 7. Looked up from germline, CDR1 is ENHRY and CDR2 is SYGVKD. The CDR3 sequence is 16 residues long. With 60 Vbeta and 13 Jbeta primers, the PCR was carried out. Libraries were prepared by immunoSEQ multiplex PCR; TCRdb keeps only in-frame clonotypes and omits some of them. This sample has around 120,000 clones, with 70% to 80% found just once. The specimen was PBMCs. This clonotype was sampled from a man aged 25 to 40 in good health and CMV-seropositive. This sequence joins TRBV10-3 and TRBJ1-1, with 9 bases that match TRBD1. The CDR3 is CAISGTGTGRNTEAFF. The CDR3 coding sequence is TGTGCCATCAGTGGCACCGGGACAGGGAGGAACACTGAAGCTTTCTTT.